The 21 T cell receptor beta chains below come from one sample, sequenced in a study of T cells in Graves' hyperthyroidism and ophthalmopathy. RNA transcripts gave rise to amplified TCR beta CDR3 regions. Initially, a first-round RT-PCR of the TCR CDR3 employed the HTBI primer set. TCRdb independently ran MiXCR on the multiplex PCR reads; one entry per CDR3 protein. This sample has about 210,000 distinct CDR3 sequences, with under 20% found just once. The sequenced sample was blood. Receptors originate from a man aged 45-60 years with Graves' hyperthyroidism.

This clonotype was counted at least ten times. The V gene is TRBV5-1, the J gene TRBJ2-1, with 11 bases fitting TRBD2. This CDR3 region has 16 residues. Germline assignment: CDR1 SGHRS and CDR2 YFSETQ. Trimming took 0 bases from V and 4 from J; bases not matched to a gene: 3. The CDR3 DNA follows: TGCGCCAGCAGCTTGGACGGGACTAGCGGATACAATGAGCAGTTCTTC. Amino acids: CASSLDGTSGYNEQFF.

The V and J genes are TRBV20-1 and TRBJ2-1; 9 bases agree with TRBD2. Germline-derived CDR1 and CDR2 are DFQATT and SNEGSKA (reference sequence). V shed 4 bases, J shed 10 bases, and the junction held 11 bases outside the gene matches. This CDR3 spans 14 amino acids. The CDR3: CSAKGSAGGGEQFF. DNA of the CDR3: TGCAGTGCTAAGGGCTCGGCGGGAGGGGGGGAGCAGTTCTTC.

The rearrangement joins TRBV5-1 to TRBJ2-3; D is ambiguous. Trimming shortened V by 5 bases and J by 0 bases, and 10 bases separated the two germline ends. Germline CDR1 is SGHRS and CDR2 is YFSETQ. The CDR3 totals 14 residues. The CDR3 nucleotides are TGCGCCAGCAGTCACGGGTTTAGCACAGATACGCAGTATTTT. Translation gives CASSHGFSTDTQYF.

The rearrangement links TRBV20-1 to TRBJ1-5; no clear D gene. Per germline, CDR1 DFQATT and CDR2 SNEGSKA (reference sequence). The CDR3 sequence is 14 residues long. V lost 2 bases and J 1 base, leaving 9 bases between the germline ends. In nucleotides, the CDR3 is TGCAGTGCTAGAAATCCCGGGAGCAATCAGCCCCAGCATTTT. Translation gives CSARNPGSNQPQHF.

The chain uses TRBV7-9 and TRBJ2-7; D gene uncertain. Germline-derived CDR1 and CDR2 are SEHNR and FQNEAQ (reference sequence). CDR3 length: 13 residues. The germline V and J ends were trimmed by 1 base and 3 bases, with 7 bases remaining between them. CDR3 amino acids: CASSLGVHYEQYF. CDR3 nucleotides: TGTGCCAGCAGCTTAGGAGTCCACTACGAGCAGTACTTC.

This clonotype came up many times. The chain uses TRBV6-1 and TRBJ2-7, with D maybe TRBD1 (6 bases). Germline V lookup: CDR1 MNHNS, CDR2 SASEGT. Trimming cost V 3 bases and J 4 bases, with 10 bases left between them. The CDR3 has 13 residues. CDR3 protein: CASSEGTMYEQYF. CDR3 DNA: TGTGCCAGCAGTGAGGGGACAATGTACGAGCAGTACTTC.

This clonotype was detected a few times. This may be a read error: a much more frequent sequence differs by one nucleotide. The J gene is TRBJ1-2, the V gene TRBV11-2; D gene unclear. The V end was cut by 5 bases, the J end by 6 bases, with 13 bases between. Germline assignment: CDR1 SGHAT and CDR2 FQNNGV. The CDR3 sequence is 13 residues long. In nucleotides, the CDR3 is TGTGCCAGCAGCGGTTCGGGGTTCGATGGCTACACCTTC. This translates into CASSGSGFDGYTF.

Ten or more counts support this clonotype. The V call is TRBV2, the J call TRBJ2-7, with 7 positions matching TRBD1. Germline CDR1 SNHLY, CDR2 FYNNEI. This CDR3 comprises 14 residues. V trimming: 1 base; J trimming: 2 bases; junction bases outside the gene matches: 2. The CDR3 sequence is CASSEVRGTYEQYF. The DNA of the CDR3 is TGTGCCAGCAGTGAAGTCAGGGGGACCTACGAGCAGTACTTC.

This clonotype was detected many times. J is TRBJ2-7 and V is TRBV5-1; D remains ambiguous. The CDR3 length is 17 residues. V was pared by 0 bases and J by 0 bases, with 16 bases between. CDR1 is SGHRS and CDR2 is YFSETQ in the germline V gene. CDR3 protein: CASSLGAGARSSYEQYF. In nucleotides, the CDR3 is TGCGCCAGCAGCTTGGGCGCCGGCGCTAGGAGCTCCTACGAGCAGTACTTC.

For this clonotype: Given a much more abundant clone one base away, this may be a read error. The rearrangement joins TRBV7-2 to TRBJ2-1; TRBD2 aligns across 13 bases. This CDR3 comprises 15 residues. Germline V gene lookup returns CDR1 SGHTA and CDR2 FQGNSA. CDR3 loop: CANSLWTSGSDEQFF. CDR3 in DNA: TGTGCCAACAGCTTATGGACTAGCGGGAGCGATGAGCAGTTCTTC.

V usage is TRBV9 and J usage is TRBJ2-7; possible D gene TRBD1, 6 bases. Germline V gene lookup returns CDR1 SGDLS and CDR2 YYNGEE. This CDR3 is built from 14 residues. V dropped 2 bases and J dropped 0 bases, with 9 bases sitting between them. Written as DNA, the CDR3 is TGTGCCAGCAGCGTCGGACAGAACTCCTACGAGCAGTACTTC. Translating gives CASSVGQNSYEQYF.

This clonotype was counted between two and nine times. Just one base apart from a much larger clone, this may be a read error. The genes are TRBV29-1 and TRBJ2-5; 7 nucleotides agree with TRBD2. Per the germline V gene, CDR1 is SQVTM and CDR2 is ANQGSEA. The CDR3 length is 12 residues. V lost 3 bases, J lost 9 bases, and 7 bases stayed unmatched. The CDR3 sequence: CSVDTSGEAQYF. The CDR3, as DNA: TGCAGCGTTGACACCAGCGGGGAGGCCCAGTACTTC.

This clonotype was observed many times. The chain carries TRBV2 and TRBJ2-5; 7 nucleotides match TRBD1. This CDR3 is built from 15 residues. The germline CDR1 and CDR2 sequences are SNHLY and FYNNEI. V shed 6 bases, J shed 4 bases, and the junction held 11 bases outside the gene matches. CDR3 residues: CASRAGTGVGETQYF. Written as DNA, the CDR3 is TGTGCCAGCAGGGCCGGTACAGGGGTCGGAGAGACCCAGTACTTC.

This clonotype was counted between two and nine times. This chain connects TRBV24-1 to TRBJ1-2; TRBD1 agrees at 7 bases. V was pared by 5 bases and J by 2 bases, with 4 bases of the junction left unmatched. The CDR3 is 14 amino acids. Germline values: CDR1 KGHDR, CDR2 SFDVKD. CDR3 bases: TGTGCCACCAGTGCCAGGGGGATGAACTATGGCTACACCTTC. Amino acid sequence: CATSARGMNYGYTF.

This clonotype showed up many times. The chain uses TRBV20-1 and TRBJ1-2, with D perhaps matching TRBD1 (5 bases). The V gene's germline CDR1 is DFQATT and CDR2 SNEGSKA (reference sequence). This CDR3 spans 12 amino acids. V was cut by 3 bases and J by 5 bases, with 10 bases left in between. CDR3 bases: TGCAGTGCTAGCCCAGGGTTATATGGCTACACCTTC. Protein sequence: CSASPGLYGYTF.

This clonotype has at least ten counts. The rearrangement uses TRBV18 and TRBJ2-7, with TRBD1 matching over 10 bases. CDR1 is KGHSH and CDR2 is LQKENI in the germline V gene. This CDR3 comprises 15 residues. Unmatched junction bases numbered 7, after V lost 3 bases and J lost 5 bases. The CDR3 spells CASSPRGQGLHEQYF. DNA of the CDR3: TGTGCCAGCTCACCTCGGGGACAGGGGCTCCACGAGCAGTACTTC.

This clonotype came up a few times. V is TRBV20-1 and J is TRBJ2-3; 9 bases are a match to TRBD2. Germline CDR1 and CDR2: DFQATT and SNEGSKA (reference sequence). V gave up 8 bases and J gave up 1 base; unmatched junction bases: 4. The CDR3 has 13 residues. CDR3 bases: TGCAGTCTCGGCGGGGGGGGCACAGATACGCAGTATTTT. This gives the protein CSLGGGGTDTQYF.

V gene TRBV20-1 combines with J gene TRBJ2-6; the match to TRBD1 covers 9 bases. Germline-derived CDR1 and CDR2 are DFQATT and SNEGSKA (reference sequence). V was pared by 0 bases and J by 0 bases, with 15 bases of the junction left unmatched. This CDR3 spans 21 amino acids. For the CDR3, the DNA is TGCAGTGCTAGAGACCCCTGGGGACAGGGTCCCGTGTTCTCTGGGGCCAACGTCCTGACTTTC. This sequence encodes CSARDPWGQGPVFSGANVLTF.

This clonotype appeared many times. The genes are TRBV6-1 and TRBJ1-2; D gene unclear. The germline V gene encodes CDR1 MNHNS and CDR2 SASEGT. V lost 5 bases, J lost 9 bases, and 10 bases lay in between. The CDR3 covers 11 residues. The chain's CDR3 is CASSWTYSYTF. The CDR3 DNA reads TGTGCCAGCAGTTGGACCTACAGCTACACCTTC.

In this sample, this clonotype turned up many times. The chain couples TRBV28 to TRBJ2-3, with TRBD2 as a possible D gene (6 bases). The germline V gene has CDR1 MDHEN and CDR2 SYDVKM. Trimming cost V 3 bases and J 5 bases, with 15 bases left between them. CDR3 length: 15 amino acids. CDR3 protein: CASSFQFQGGDTQYF. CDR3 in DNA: TGTGCCAGCAGTTTTCAGTTCCAGGGAGGAGATACGCAGTATTTT.

CDR3 residues: CASSAPGKVRDSGANVLTF. In DNA form, the CDR3 reads TGTGCCAGCAGCGCCCCAGGGAAAGTTAGGGACTCTGGGGCCAACGTCCTGACTTTC. The chain employs TRBV9 and TRBJ2-6, with D perhaps TRBD1 (5 bases). The CDR3 is made up of 19 amino acids. Deletions cut 3 bases from V and 0 bases from J, with 19 bases between. The germline gives CDR1 SGDLS, CDR2 YYNGEE. Full variable domain (rest looked up from reference TRBV9 and TRBJ2-6): DSGVTQTPKHLITATGQRVTLRCSPRSGDLSVYWYQQSLDQGLQFLIQYYNGEERAKGNILERFSAQQFPDLHSELNLSSLELGDSALYFCASSAPGKVRDSGANVLTFGAGSRLTVL.